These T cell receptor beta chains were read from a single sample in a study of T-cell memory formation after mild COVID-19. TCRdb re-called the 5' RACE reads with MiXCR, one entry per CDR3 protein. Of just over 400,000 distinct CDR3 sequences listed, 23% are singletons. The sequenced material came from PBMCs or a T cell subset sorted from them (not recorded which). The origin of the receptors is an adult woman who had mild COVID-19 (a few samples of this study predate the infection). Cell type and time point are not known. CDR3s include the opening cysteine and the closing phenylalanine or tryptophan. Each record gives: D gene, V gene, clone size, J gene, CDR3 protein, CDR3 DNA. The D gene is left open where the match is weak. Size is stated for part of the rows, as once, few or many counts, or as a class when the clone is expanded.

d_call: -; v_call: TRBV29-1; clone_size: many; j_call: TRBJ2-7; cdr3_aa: CSVEGEQGYEQYF; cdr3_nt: TGCAGCGTTGAAGGTGAACAGGGTTACGAGCAGTACTTC
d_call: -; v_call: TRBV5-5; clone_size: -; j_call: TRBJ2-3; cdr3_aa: CASSFYRDSTDTQYF; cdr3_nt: TGTGCCAGCAGCTTTTACCGGGACAGCACAGATACGCAGTATTTT
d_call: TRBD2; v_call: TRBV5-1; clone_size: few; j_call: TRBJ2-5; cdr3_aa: CASRSTSGEETQYF; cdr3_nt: TGCGCCAGCAGGTCAACTAGCGGGGAAGAGACCCAGTACTTC
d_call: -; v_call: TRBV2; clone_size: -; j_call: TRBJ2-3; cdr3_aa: CASREDRYNTQYF; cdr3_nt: TGTGCCAGCAGAGAAGACAGGTATAATACGCAGTATTTT
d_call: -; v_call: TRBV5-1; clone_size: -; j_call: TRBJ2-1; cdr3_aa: CASSPVTGSLYNEQFF; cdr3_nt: TGCGCCAGCAGCCCCGTTACAGGGTCCCTATACAATGAGCAGTTCTTC
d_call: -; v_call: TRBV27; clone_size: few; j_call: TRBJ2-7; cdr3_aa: CASSTKGGYYEQYF; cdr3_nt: TGTGCCAGCAGTACCAAGGGGGGCTACTACGAGCAGTACTTC
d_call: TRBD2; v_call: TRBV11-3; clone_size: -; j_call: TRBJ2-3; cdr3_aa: CASSFRTSPSGADTQYF; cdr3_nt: TGTGCCAGCAGCTTCCGGACTAGCCCCTCGGGCGCAGATACGCAGTATTTT
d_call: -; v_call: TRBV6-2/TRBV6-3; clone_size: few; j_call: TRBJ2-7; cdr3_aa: CASSYKGYEQYF; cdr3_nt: TGTGCCAGCAGTTACAAAGGTTACGAGCAGTACTTC
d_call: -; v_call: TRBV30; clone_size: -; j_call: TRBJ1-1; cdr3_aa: CAWTVGANTEAFF; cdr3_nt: TGTGCCTGGACGGTAGGGGCGAACACTGAAGCTTTCTTT
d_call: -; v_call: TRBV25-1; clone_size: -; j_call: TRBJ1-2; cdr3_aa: CASSEGQSYGYTF; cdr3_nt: TGTGCCAGCAGTGAAGGTCAGTCCTATGGCTACACCTTC
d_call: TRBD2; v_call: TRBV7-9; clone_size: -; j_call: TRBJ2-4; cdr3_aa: CASSAGLAGIQYF; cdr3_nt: TGTGCCAGCAGCGCCGGACTAGCCGGCATTCAGTACTTC
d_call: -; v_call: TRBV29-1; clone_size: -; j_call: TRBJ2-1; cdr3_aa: CSTARSADEQFF; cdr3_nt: TGCAGCACGGCCCGGAGCGCCGATGAGCAGTTCTTC
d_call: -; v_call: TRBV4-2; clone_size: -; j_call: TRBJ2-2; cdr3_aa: CASSQDRGDPYPNTGELFF; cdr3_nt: TGTGCCAGCAGCCAAGATAGGGGGGACCCCTACCCGAACACCGGGGAGCTGTTTTTT
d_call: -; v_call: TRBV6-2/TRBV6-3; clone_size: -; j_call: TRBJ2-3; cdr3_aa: CASSYVSTDTQYF; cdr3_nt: TGTGCCAGCAGTTACGTGTCCACAGATACGCAGTATTTT
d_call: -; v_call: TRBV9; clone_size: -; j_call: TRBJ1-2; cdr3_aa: CASSANSYGYTF; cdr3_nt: TGTGCCAGCAGCGCTAACAGCTATGGCTACACCTTC
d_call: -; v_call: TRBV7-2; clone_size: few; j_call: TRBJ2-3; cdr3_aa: CASSLAASNTKYF; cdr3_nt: TGTGCCAGCAGCTTAGCCGCTAGTAATACGAAGTATTTT
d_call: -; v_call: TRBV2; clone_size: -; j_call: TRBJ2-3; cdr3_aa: CASSVGATDTQYF; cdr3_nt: TGTGCCAGCAGTGTGGGGGCCACAGATACGCAGTATTTT
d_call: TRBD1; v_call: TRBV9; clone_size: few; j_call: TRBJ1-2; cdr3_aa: CASSVTGQGAAYGYTF; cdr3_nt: TGTGCCAGCAGTGTAACGGGACAGGGAGCGGCTTATGGCTACACCTTC
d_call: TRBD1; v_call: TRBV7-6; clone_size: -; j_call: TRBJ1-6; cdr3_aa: CASRKQGSGSPLHF; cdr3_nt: TGTGCCAGCAGGAAACAGGGGTCTGGTTCACCCCTCCACTTT
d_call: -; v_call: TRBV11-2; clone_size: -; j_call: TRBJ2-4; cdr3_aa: CASKAYGVAKNIQYF; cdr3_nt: TGTGCCAGCAAAGCTTATGGGGTAGCCAAAAACATTCAGTACTTC
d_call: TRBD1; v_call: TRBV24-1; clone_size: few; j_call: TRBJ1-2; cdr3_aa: CATSKTGVSGGYTF; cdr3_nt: TGTGCCACCAGTAAAACAGGGGTATCTGGTGGCTACACCTTC
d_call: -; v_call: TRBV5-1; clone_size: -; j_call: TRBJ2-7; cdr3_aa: CASSLGVRLTDHYEQYF; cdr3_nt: TGCGCCAGCAGCTTGGGAGTCCGACTCACAGACCACTACGAGCAGTACTTC
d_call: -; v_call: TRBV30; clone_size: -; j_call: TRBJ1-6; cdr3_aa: CAWSFGDNNSPLHF; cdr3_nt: TGTGCCTGGAGTTTTGGAGACAATAATTCACCCCTCCACTTT
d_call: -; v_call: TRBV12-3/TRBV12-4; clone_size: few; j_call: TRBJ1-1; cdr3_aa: CASSSRREGYTEAFF; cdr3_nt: TGTGCCAGCAGTTCAAGACGGGAGGGGTACACTGAAGCTTTCTTT
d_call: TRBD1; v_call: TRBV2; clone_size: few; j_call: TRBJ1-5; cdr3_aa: CASQQGFSNQPQHF; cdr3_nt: TGTGCCAGTCAACAGGGGTTCAGCAATCAGCCCCAGCATTTT
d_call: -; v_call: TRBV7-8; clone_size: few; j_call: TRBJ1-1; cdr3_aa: CASSSGWYTEAFF; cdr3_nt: TGTGCCAGCAGCTCAGGATGGTATACTGAAGCTTTCTTT
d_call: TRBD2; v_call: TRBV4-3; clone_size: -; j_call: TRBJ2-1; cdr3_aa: CASSQVVPSGWQFF; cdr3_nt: TGCGCCAGCAGCCAAGTGGTGCCTAGCGGATGGCAGTTCTTC